The 8 T cell receptor beta chains in this list originate from one sample, sequenced in a study of T cell responses to AZD1222 COVID-19 vaccine. Assay: immunoSEQ multiplex PCR; the TCRdb copy retains only in-frame clones and omits some. The table lists tens of thousands of clones, around nine tenths of them singletons, with around 7% in the top ten. The material sequenced was peripheral blood, taken 28 days after the second AZD1222 dose. The origin of the receptors is an adult who received the AZD1222 COVID-19 vaccine.

The chain employs TRBV4-2 and TRBJ1-6, with TRBD1 matching 7 bases. CDR1 is LGHNA and CDR2 is YNFKEQ in the germline V gene. The CDR3 spans 16 residues. V lost 0 bases to trimming and J lost 8 bases; unmatched junction nucleotides: 7. Written as DNA, the CDR3 is TGTGCCAGCAGCCAAGAGCCGGGACAGTCACATTCACCCCTCCACTTT. Its translation: CASSQEPGQSHSPLHF.

The V and J genes are TRBV28 and TRBJ2-1; D is perhaps TRBD1 (6 bases). The germline V gene has CDR1 MDHEN and CDR2 SYDVKM. The CDR3 is made up of 15 amino acids. V was clipped by 6 bases and J by 5 bases, with 17 bases between them. The DNA of the CDR3 is TGTGCCAGCAGCTCAGGGGCCGCACCCGACAATGAGCAGTTCTTC. As protein: CASSSGAAPDNEQFF.

V is TRBV10-2 and J is TRBJ2-3; TRBD1 matches at 9 bases. The germline gives CDR1 WSHSY, CDR2 SAAADI. The ends lost 7 bases at V and 3 bases at J; junction bases unmatched: 11. The CDR3 contains 16 residues. The CDR3 DNA reads TGCGCCAGCAAAGCCGGGACAGGGATCTTAACAGATACGCAGTATTTT. Protein: CASKAGTGILTDTQYF.

This rearrangement joins TRBV19 to TRBJ2-3; TRBD2 matches at 13 bases. Losses at the gene ends were 4 bases for V and 2 bases for J; bases not matched to a gene: 3. The germline CDR1 and CDR2 sequences are LNHDA and SQIVND (reference sequence). This CDR3 has 16 residues. CDR3 region: CASSRGTSGNTDTQYF. The CDR3 coding sequence is TGTGCCAGTAGTAGGGGGACTAGCGGGAACACAGATACGCAGTATTTT.

The genes are TRBV7-2 and TRBJ1-2; D is perhaps TRBD1 (5 bases). Looked up from germline, CDR1 is SGHTA and CDR2 is FQGNSA. Between the trimmed V and J ends, which lost 3 bases and 2 bases, there was a span of 10 bases. The CDR3 spans 14 residues. The CDR3 coding sequence is TGTGCCAGCAGCTTGGGACTGGGAAACTATGGCTACACCTTC. Its translation: CASSLGLGNYGYTF.

This chain links TRBV12-3 or TRBV12-4 with TRBJ2-3, with D tentatively TRBD1 (5 bases). The CDR3 is made up of 13 amino acids. V lost 3 bases to trimming and J lost 1 base, with 5 bases between them. Here the CDR3 reads CASSLTGTDTQYF. The CDR3 DNA reads TGTGCCAGCAGTTTGACAGGCACAGATACGCAGTATTTT.

The V call is TRBV18, the J call TRBJ2-2; 7 nucleotides align to TRBD1. Germline CDR1 KGHSH, CDR2 LQKENI. Unmatched junction bases numbered 4, after V lost 0 bases and J lost 6 bases. The CDR3 consists of 15 residues. The CDR3 protein is CASSPPNRGSGELFF. Here the CDR3 DNA reads TGTGCCAGCTCACCACCGAACAGGGGATCCGGGGAGCTGTTTTTT. The complete variable domain, with remaining parts taken from reference TRBV18 and TRBJ2-2, reads NAGVMQNPRHLVRRRGQEARLRCSPMKGHSHVYWYRQLPEEGLKFMVYLQKENIIDESGMPKERFSAEFPKEGPSILRIQQVVRGDSAAYFCASSPPNRGSGELFFGEGSRLTVL.

The chain couples TRBV7-6 to TRBJ2-3; D is perhaps TRBD2 (5 bases). V was pared by 1 base and J by 6 bases, with 11 bases between. The CDR3 length is 14 residues. The germline V gene encodes CDR1 SGHVS and CDR2 FNYEAQ. The CDR3 sequence: CASSLGTAEDTQYF. CDR3 sequence (DNA): TGTGCCAGCAGCTTAGGGACTGCCGAGGATACGCAGTATTTT.